These 9 T cell receptor beta chains share one sample of origin, sequenced in a study of cytotoxic CD8 clonotypes in ibrutinib-treated CLL (dated by TCRdb to the early 2020s). This sample's time point label indicates: about twelve months on ibrutinib. Libraries were made using the immunoSEQ multiplex PCR assay. Drawn from immuneACCESS, this table holds only the in-frame rearrangements with V and J called that TCRdb kept. Clones are partly lost; checked studies trace under half to an unresolved V gene and leave the rest unexplained. A total of 150,000 or so clones appear in this sample, around three quarters of them only once. Clones ranked in the top ten supply roughly 13% of the sample. Sequences were derived from PBMCs, sampled after 12 months of ibrutinib treatment. The receptor source for this set is a human donor with chronic lymphocytic leukemia.

On this clone itself: Other DNA sequences from this sample encode an identical CDR3 as well. V is TRBV18 and J is TRBJ2-7, with 7 bases lining up with TRBD1. The ends lost 5 bases at V and 3 bases at J; junction bases unmatched: 7. The CDR3 has 14 residues. Germline CDR1 and CDR2: KGHSH and LQKENI. CDR3 protein: CASSLRQGVYEQYF. The DNA of the CDR3 is TGTGCCAGCTCATTAAGACAGGGAGTCTACGAGCAGTACTTC.

V gene TRBV11-2 combines with J gene TRBJ2-3; D not resolved. Trimming cost V 2 bases and J 0 bases, with 9 bases left between them. Per the germline V gene, CDR1 is SGHAT and CDR2 is FQNNGV. This CDR3 is 15 amino acids long. The CDR3 DNA sequence: TGTGCCAGCAGCTTATTTTCTTCTAGCACAGATACGCAGTATTTT. Amino acids: CASSLFSSSTDTQYF.

This clone has only one observation. This rearrangement joins TRBV5-4 to TRBJ2-6; D call uncertain. The CDR3 sequence is 15 residues long. Germline CDR1 is SGHNT and CDR2 is YYREEE (reference sequence). The V and J ends lost 0 bases and 0 bases respectively, with 4 bases between them. In nucleotides, the CDR3 is TGTGCCAGCAGCTTGGGCTACTCTGGGGCCAACGTCCTGACTTTC. This encodes CASSLGYSGANVLTF. The full variable domain, with the rest looked up from reference TRBV5-4 and TRBJ2-6, is ETGVTQSPTHLIKTRGQQVTLRCSSQSGHNTVSWYQQALGQGPQFIFQYYREEENGRGNFPPRFSGLQFPNYSSELNVNALELDDSALYLCASSLGYSGANVLTFGAGSRLTVL.

The chain joins TRBV19 to TRBJ1-1, with D possibly matching TRBD1 (6 bases). Trimming removed 10 bases from V and 7 bases from J, with 10 bases in between. The CDR3 loop spans 10 amino acids. CDR1 is LNHDA, CDR2 SQIVND, per germline (reference sequence). The CDR3 sequence is CATKQGEAFF. DNA for the CDR3: TGTGCCACTAAACAGGGTGAAGCTTTCTTT.

The chain joins TRBV10-1 to TRBJ2-7; D ambiguous. Germline-derived CDR1 and CDR2 are WNHNN and SYGVQD (reference sequence). This CDR3 contains 14 residues. V was pared by 4 bases and J by 2 bases, with 12 bases between. The chain's CDR3 is CASSGSRGAYEQYF. In nucleotides, the CDR3 is TGCGCCAGCAGTGGGTCCAGAGGTGCCTACGAGCAGTACTTC.

This clone was seen only once. The chain has TRBV5-1 and TRBJ2-1; 15 bases map to TRBD2. Germline CDR1 and CDR2: SGHRS and YFSETQ. The CDR3 consists of 17 residues. Trimming removed 2 bases from V and 9 bases from J; junction bases left unmatched: 9. Written as DNA, the CDR3 is TGCGCCAGCAGCTTCTACCGGGGACTAGCGGGAGGAGGTGAGCAGTTCTTC. Its protein product is CASSFYRGLAGGGEQFF.

This chain's CDR3 is CASSPYTALNTEAFF. The CDR3 DNA reads TGTGCCAGCAGCCCCTATACAGCATTGAACACTGAAGCTTTCTTT. The rearrangement links TRBV7-8 to TRBJ1-1, with no clear D. The germline V gene has CDR1 SGHVS and CDR2 FQNEAQ. This CDR3 region has 15 residues. Trimming took 5 bases from V and 0 from J, leaving 13 bases between them.

The chain is built from TRBV7-9 and TRBJ2-1; D is perhaps TRBD1 (6 bases). Per germline, CDR1 SEHNR and CDR2 FQNEAQ (reference sequence). Between the trimmed V and J ends, which lost 7 bases and 2 bases, there was a span of 18 bases. The CDR3 has 16 amino acids. CDR3 sequence: CASTQSGPGAYNEQFF. CDR3 bases: TGTGCCAGCACGCAAAGCGGCCCAGGGGCCTACAATGAGCAGTTCTTC.

The genes are TRBV5-1 and TRBJ2-2, with D maybe TRBD2 (5 bases). The CDR3 extends over 15 amino acids. From germline, CDR1 is SGHRS and CDR2 YFSETQ. V was pared by 0 bases and J by 0 bases, with 6 bases between. Written as DNA, the CDR3 is TGCGCCAGCAGCTTGGCGGGGTCGAACACCGGGGAGCTGTTTTTT. Residues: CASSLAGSNTGELFF.